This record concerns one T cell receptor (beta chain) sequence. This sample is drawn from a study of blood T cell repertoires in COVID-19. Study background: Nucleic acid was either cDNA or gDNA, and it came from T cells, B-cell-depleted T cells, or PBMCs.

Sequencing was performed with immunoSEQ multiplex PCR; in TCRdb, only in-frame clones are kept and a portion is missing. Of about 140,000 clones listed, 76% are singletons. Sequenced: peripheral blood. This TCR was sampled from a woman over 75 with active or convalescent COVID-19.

The CDR3 region is CASSLDGQYEETQYF. The CDR3 nucleotides read TGTGCCAGCAGCCTCGACGGACAGTACGAAGAGACCCAGTACTTC. This chain connects TRBV7-9 to TRBJ2-5, with a possible D match to TRBD1 (6 bases). V lost 5 bases and J lost 3, with 16 bases in between. In germline, CDR1 is SEHNR, CDR2 FQNEAQ (reference sequence). This CDR3 comprises 15 residues.